This TCR beta chain is from a study of blood T cells in healthy people across ages. Study-level points and caveats: The study could not conclusively compare naive and antigen-experienced cells, given its unsorted PBMCs. Observed TCR beta diversity per million T cells went down as age went up. This fall followed a roughly linear course with age. A strong correlation between TCR beta diversity and naive T cell percentage was seen.

On this clonotype itself: Its antigen is as yet unknown.

Together with a sample-barcoded 5' primer, a J-beta primer mix was included in a second PCR lasting about 7 to 11 cycles. TCRdb called the 5' RACE reads again in MiXCR, with one record for every CDR3 protein. Of some 1.6 million distinct CDR3 sequences detected, around 36% appear once; the ten largest clones hold approximately 10%. There are 14 residues in the CDR3. V lost 4 bases and J 3 bases, leaving 13 bases between the germline ends. The germline V gene has CDR1 SGHRS and CDR2 YFSETQ. Sequencing input: blood. This TCR came from a woman between 25 and 40 years old in good health. This chain uses TRBV5-1 with TRBJ2-5; D is ambiguous. As DNA, the CDR3 is TGCGCCAGCAGCCCCGACTTGTCTAAAGAGACCCAGTACTTC. Encoded protein: CASSPDLSKETQYF.